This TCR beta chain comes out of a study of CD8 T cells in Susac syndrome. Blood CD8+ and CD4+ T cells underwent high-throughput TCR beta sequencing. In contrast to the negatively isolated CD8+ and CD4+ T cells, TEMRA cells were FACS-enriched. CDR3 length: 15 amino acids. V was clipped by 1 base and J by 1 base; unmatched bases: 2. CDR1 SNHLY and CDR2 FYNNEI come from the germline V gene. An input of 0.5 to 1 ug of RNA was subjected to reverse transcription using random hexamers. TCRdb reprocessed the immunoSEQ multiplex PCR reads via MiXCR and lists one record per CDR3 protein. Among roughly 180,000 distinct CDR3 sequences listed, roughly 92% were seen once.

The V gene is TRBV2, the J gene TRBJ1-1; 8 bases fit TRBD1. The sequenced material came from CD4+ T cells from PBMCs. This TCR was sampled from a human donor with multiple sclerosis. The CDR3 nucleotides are TGTGCCAGCAGTGAAGTAGGGACAGGGAACACTGAAGCTTTCTTT. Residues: CASSEVGTGNTEAFF. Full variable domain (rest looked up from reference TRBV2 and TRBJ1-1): EPEVTQTPSHQVTQMGQEVILRCVPISNHLYFYWYRQILGQKVEFLVSFYNNEISEKSEIFDDQFSVERPDGSNFTLKIRSTKLEDSAMYFCASSEVGTGNTEAFFGQGTRLTVV.